This T cell receptor (beta chain) was captured by sequencing in a study of chronic HIV infection and antiretroviral therapy. TCRdb independently ran MiXCR on the 5' RACE reads; one entry per CDR3 protein. There are 40,000 to 60,000 distinct CDR3 sequences in the sample; roughly 19% occur only once, and approximately 2.5% lies in the top ten. After removal of 4 bases from V and 11 bases from J, the junction contained 7 bases not matched to a gene. CDR3 length: 15 residues. Germline V gene sequence: CDR1 MNHNY, CDR2 SVGAGI (reference sequence). This clonotype was sampled from an adult who had HIV and had not received antiretroviral therapy, or was an uninfected healthy control (not recorded which). Sequenced material: peripheral blood. The chain joins TRBV6-6 to TRBJ2-3, with 15 bases identical to TRBD2. CDR3 sequence reads: CASSSPGTSGRMQYF. In DNA form, the CDR3 reads TGTGCCAGCAGTTCCCCCGGGACTAGCGGGAGGATGCAGTATTTT.